This T cell receptor (beta chain) stems from a study of PD-1 blockade in classical Hodgkin lymphoma. The method was immunoSEQ multiplex PCR; TCRdb's version includes in-frame clones alone and lacks a portion of them. The sample gives some 18,000 clones, about 81% of which show up once; 25% to 30% is in the top ten. Each and every patient relapsed after autologous stem cell transplantation, and patients got differing brentuximab vedotin exposure. Best overall response was complete response, partial response or progressive disease in these relapsed/refractory classical Hodgkin lymphoma patients. The V and J ends lost 0 bases and 1 base, in that order; junction bases with no gene match: 7. The germline CDR1 and CDR2 sequences are LNHNV and YYDKDF (reference sequence). CDR3 length equals 17 residues. Notes on this clone: Its specificity is unknown.

General observations from the study: Baseline TCR diversity was reportedly lower in newly diagnosed patients than in healthy donors. It was reported as lower still in relapsed/refractory patients. Baseline diversity resembling that of newly diagnosed patients was seen in complete responders.

V gene TRBV15 combines with J gene TRBJ1-1, with 8 nucleotides matching TRBD1. This receptor was obtained from a human donor with classical Hodgkin lymphoma. The sample was peripheral blood mononuclear cells (PBMCs), taken before the second cycle of nivolumab. The CDR3 DNA sequence: TGTGCCACCAGCAGAGATGGAGGACAGGGCGAGAACACTGAAGCTTTCTTT. This translates into CATSRDGGQGENTEAFF. The whole variable domain, filled in from reference TRBV15 and TRBJ1-1, reads DAMVIQNPRYQVTQFGKPVTLSCSQTLNHNVMYWYQQKSSQAPKLLFHYYDKDFNNEADTPDNFQSRRPNTSFCFLDIRSPGLGDTAMYLCATSRDGGQGENTEAFFGQGTRLTVV.